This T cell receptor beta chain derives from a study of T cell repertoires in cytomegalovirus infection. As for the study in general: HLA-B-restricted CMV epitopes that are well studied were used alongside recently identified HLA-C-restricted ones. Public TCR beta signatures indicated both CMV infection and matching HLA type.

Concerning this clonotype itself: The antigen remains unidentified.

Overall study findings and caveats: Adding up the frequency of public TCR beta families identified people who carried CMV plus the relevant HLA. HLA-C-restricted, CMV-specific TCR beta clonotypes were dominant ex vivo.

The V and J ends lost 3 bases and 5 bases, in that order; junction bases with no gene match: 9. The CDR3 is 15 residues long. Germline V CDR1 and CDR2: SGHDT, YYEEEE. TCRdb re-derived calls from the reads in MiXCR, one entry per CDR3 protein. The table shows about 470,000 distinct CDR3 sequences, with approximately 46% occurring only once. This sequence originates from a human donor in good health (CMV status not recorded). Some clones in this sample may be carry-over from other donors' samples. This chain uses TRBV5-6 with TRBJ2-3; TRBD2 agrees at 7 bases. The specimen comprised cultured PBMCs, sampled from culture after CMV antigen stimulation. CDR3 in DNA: TGTGCCAGCAGCTCCATGGGAGGGAGTGGAGATACGCAGTATTTT. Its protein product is CASSSMGGSGDTQYF.